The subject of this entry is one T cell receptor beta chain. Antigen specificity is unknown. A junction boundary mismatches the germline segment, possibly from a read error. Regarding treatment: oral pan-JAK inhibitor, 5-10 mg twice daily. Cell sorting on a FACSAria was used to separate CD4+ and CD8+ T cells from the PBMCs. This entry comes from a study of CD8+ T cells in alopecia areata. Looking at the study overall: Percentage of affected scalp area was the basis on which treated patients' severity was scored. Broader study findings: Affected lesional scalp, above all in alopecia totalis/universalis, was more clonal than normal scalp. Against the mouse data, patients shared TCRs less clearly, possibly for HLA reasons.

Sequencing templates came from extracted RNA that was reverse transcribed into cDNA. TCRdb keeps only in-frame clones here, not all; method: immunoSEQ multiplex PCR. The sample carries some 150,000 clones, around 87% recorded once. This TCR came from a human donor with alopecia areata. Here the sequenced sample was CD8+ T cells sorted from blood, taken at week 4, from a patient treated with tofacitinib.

The CDR3 DNA sequence: TGCAGCGGAGACAGGGAAGTGAACACGGAAGCTTTCTTT. Residues: CSGDREVNTEAFF. The chain is built from TRBV29-1 and TRBJ1-1, with 7 bases aligning to TRBD1. In germline, CDR1 is SQVTM, CDR2 ANQGSEA. This CDR3 contains 13 residues.